The sample holds one count of the clone carrying this TCR beta chain. Its antigen remains unknown. TCRdb's table, derived via immunoSEQ multiplex PCR, lists solely in-frame clones and lacks some. The table lists around 87,000 clones, about nine tenths of them singletons. This specimen comes from a study of T cell responses to AZD1222 COVID-19 vaccine. Looking at the study overall: Doses given second, at about 4 or about 12 weeks, were pooled. Overall study findings and caveats: The study found Spike-specific TCR breadth and depth rose after two AZD1222 doses. Regions 160-218 and 743-854 held dominance among vaccine-associated CD4 TCRs, which spanned spike.

CDR1 and CDR2 from the germline V gene are SGHAT and FQNNGV. CDR3 length: 14 residues. V lost 1 base and J lost 2, with 8 bases in between. This receptor was obtained from an adult in good health. The chain uses TRBV11-2 and TRBJ1-1, with D possibly being TRBD1 (6 bases). The sequenced sample was peripheral blood, obtained on day 0 of AZD1222 vaccination. CDR3 loop: CASSLARGNTEAFF. CDR3 DNA sequence: TGTGCCAGCAGCTTAGCCAGGGGAAACACTGAAGCTTTCTTT.